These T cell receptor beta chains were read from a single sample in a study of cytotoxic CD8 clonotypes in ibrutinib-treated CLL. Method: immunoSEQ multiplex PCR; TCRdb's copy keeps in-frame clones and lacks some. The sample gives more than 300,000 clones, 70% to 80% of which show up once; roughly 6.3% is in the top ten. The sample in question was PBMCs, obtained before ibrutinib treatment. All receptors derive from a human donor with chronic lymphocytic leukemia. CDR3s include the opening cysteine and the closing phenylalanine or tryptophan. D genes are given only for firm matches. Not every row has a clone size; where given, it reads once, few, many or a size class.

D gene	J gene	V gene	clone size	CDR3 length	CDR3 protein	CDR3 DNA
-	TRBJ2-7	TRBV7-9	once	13	CASSLGGTYEQYF	TGTGCCAGCAGCTTAGGCGGGACCTACGAGCAGTACTTC
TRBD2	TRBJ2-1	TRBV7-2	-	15	CASSSTTGGNLEQFF	TGTGCCAGCAGCTCGACCACGGGAGGCAACTTGGAGCAGTTCTTC
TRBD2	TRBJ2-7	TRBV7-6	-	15	CASSFGTSGSYEQYF	TGTGCCAGCAGCTTCGGGACTAGCGGGAGTTACGAGCAGTACTTC
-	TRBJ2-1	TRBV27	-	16	CASSPRGFSGYNEQFF	TGTGCCAGCAGTCCACGAGGATTTAGCGGTTACAATGAGCAGTTCTTC
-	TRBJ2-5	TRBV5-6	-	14	CASSFPETSETQYF	TGTGCCAGCAGCTTTCCCGAGACATCAGAGACCCAGTACTTC
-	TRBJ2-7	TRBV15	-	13	CATSREWVYEQYF	TGTGCCACCAGCAGAGAGTGGGTGTACGAGCAGTACTTC
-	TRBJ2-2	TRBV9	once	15	CASSVGGPSTGELFF	TGTGCCAGCAGCGTAGGGGGCCCGTCCACCGGGGAGCTGTTTTTT
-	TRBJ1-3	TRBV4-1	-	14	CASSLRSPGNTIYF	TGCGCCAGCAGCCTGAGGTCCCCTGGAAACACCATATATTTT
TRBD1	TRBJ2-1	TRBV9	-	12	CASSSRGQEQFF	TGTGCCAGCAGCAGCCGGGGACAGGAGCAGTTCTTC
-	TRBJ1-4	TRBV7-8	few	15	CASSPRGSSGDSLFF	TGTGCCAGCAGCCCACGGGGCTCGTCAGGGGATTCACTGTTTTTT
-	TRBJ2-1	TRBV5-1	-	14	CASSLLDAFNEQFF	TGCGCCAGCAGCTTGCTAGATGCTTTCAATGAGCAGTTCTTC
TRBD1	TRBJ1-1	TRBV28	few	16	CASSTSQEGQDHEAFF	TGTGCCAGCAGTACCTCTCAAGAGGGACAGGATCACGAAGCTTTCTTT
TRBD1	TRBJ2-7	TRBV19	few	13	CASSRQGDYEQYF	TGTGCCAGTAGTCGACAGGGGGACTACGAGCAGTACTTC
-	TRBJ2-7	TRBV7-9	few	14	CASSLSMGVHEQYF	TGTGCCAGCAGCTTATCTATGGGGGTGCACGAGCAGTACTTC
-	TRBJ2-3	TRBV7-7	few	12	CASSPLDDTQYF	TGTGCTAGCAGCCCCCTCGACGATACGCAGTATTTT
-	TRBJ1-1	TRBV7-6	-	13	CASSLVLTAEAFF	TGTGCCAGCAGCTTAGTTCTAACAGCTGAAGCTTTCTTT
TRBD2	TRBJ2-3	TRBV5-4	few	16	CASSPGGTSGRDTQYF	TGTGCCAGCAGCCCGGGAGGGACTAGCGGGAGGGATACGCAGTATTTT
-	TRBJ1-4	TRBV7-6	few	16	CASSSQDGATNEKLFF	TGTGCCAGCAGCTCCCAAGACGGAGCAACTAATGAAAAACTGTTTTTT
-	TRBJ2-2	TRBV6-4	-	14	CASSPGHYTGELFF	TGTGCCAGCAGTCCGGGACACTACACCGGGGAGCTGTTTTTT
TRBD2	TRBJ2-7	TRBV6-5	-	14	CATTIPSGSYEQYF	TGTGCCACCACCATCCCTAGCGGCTCCTACGAGCAGTACTTC
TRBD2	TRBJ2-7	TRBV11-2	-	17	CASSLFTSGSIFREQYF	TGTGCCAGCAGCTTATTCACTAGCGGGAGTATCTTTCGCGAGCAGTACTTC
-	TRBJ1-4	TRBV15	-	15	CATSPRQAHNEKLFF	TGTGCCACCAGCCCGCGACAGGCCCATAATGAAAAACTGTTTTTT
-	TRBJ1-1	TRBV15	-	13	CATSNGISYEAFF	TGTGCCACCAGCAACGGTATTTCGTATGAAGCTTTCTTT
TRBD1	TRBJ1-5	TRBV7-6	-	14	CASSNTGGNQPQHF	TGTGCCAGCAGCAACACAGGGGGCAATCAGCCCCAGCATTTT
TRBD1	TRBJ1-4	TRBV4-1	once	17	CASRRTGGLGSGEKLFF	TGCGCCAGCAGGAGAACAGGGGGCCTCGGGTCGGGTGAAAAACTGTTTTTT